Below, 9 T cell receptor beta chains from the same sample are listed, as sequenced in a study of shared clonotypes between healthy human individuals. The repertoire was sequenced with immunoSEQ multiplex PCR; TCRdb's copy has only in-frame clones and lacks some. The data contain 2,500,000 or so clones, about nine tenths of them singletons. Material for sequencing was naive CD4+ T cells from PBMCs. Regarding subset: CD45RA+ positively selected. All receptors come from a young man in good health. Some clones in this sample may be carry-over from other donors' samples.

CDR3 loop: CASSLSGGRVLGEQYF. The CDR3 bases are TGTGCCAGCAGTTTATCAGGCGGCAGGGTACTCGGCGAGCAGTACTTC. This chain links TRBV27 with TRBJ2-7; D may be TRBD1 (5 bases). Trimming removed 0 bases from V and 6 bases from J, with 18 bases in between. CDR1 is MNHEY and CDR2 is SMNVEV in the germline V gene (reference sequence). The CDR3 extends over 16 amino acids.

To note about this clone: At the DNA level, this CDR3 is encoded by other sequences in the same sample as well. The rearrangement links TRBV28 to TRBJ2-7; tentatively, D is TRBD1 (5 bases). Germline lookup yields CDR1 MDHEN and CDR2 SYDVKM. With 6 bases removed from V and 4 bases from J, the gap between germline ends came to 10 bases. This CDR3 has 12 residues. The CDR3 nucleotides are TGTGCCAGCAGCCCCAGGGTATACGAGCAGTACTTC. Amino acids: CASSPRVYEQYF.

This clone has just one count. The V call is TRBV5-1, the J call TRBJ2-3; a possible D gene is TRBD2 (6 bases). CDR1 is SGHRS and CDR2 is YFSETQ in the germline V gene. The CDR3 spans 16 residues. Trimming cost V 0 bases and J 4 bases, with 15 bases left between them. The CDR3 DNA reads as TGCGCCAGCAGCTTGGGGGACTGGATGGGTGCAGATACGCAGTATTTT. Amino acid sequence: CASSLGDWMGADTQYF.

This clone has just one count. This chain uses TRBV5-1 with TRBJ2-5; D is perhaps TRBD2 (6 bases). The V and J ends lost 3 bases and 3 bases respectively, with 12 bases between them. CDR3 length: 14 amino acids. CDR1 is SGHRS, CDR2 YFSETQ, per germline. The CDR3 DNA sequence: TGCGCCAGCAGCTCCTCTCGGGGGAAAGAGACCCAGTACTTC. It codes for CASSSSRGKETQYF.

This clone was seen only once. Other DNA sequences in this sample translate to the same CDR3. The genes are TRBV28 and TRBJ2-7; D is possibly TRBD1 (6 bases). The V and J ends lost 3 bases and 2 bases respectively, with 8 bases between them. Germline CDR1 and CDR2: MDHEN and SYDVKM. CDR3 size: 13 residues. DNA of the CDR3: TGTGCCAGCAGTTTGAGGACAGCCTACGAGCAGTACTTC. Its translation is CASSLRTAYEQYF.

In this sample, this clone turned up a few times. This chain uses TRBV10-3 with TRBJ2-3; D is possibly TRBD1 (5 bases). Deletions cut 0 bases from V and 5 bases from J, with 15 bases between. Germline lookup yields CDR1 ENHRY and CDR2 SYGVKD. CDR3 length: 16 amino acids. The CDR3 here is CAISESVSLQGDTQYF. CDR3 nucleotides: TGTGCCATCAGTGAGTCGGTGTCCCTCCAGGGAGATACGCAGTATTTT.

This rearrangement joins TRBV10-3 to TRBJ2-5, with TRBD2 matching 7 bases. This CDR3 has 14 residues. Unmatched junction bases numbered 13, after V lost 10 bases and J lost 5 bases. The V gene's germline CDR1 is ENHRY and CDR2 SYGVKD. This chain's CDR3 is CATRGSGFLETQYF. CDR3 sequence (DNA): TGTGCCACCCGAGGTAGCGGGTTTTTGGAGACCCAGTACTTC.

V gene TRBV19 combines with J gene TRBJ2-7, with 7 bases aligning to TRBD2. In germline, CDR1 is LNHDA, CDR2 SQIVND (reference sequence). The CDR3 contains 15 residues. Trimming took 5 bases from V and 1 from J; bases not matched to a gene: 8. In DNA, the CDR3 is TGTGCCAGTAGTCCACGGGACTATCCGTCCTACGAGCAGTACTTC. It is translated as CASSPRDYPSYEQYF.

This chain links TRBV9 with TRBJ2-3, with D perhaps matching TRBD2 (5 bases). Looked up from germline, CDR1 is SGDLS and CDR2 is YYNGEE. CDR3 size: 14 residues. Trimming pared 0 bases from V and 8 bases from J, leaving 13 bases between. The DNA of the CDR3 is TGTGCCAGCAGCGTAGTTCGGGATCTGGGTACGCAGTATTTT. This codes for CASSVVRDLGTQYF.